This T cell receptor (beta chain) was recorded in a study of lymphopenia after photon versus proton radiotherapy (dated by TCRdb to 2018 to 2020). Context from the whole study: In patients with gastrointestinal tumors who developed high-grade lymphopenia, the study compared the immunological effects of photon radiation therapy with those of proton radiation therapy. The cohort included 20 patients with gastrointestinal tumors who developed lymphopenia after receiving either photon or proton therapy. The goal of the study was to describe how the two radiation modalities differ in their effects on the immune system. General conclusions and limits of the study: During treatment, patients who received proton therapy stayed relatively stable, whereas patients who received photon therapy lost naive T cells and TCR diversity and gained effector/memory populations. Across the cohort, a larger post-nadir drop in TCR diversity was inversely correlated with overall survival time among patients who died. After the lymphocyte count nadir, photon-treated repertoires showed oligoclonal expansion, especially of CD8+ Temra cells, which drove the drop in diversity. The survival association was assessed only in patients who died, and better survival with proton therapy was presented by the authors as a possibility rather than a demonstrated result.

The library relied on the immunoSEQ multiplex PCR assay. Deep sequencing of rearranged TCR beta loci, alongside multiparametric flow cytometry, was used to profile T cell repertoires. What TCRdb holds here is the immuneACCESS table cut down to in-frame rearrangements. Part of the clones is not present; checked against another copy, under half of the missing clones reflect an unresolved V gene, and the others are unexplained. This sample lists roughly 150,000 clones; about 85% were detected once. Around 5.1% of the sample belongs to the ten largest clones. Between the V and J ends, shortened by 1 base and 1 base respectively, the junction contains 4 bases. CDR1 and CDR2 are read off the germline V gene as SGHTA and FQGNSA. The cysteine opens and the phenylalanine closes a CDR3 of 13 amino acids. This entry keeps only the CDR3 DNA: 39 bases, framed from base 1. About this clone itself: Its antigen specificity is not known. Qualities for individual bases were not recorded, and no much larger clone is one base off. The sample carries other DNA sequences with the same CDR3.

This clonotype was obtained from a man aged 45-65 years with gastric cancer. Source: peripheral blood, taken from a patient treated with photon-based radiotherapy. Recombination joined TRBV7-2 with TRBJ1-1; the D gene identity is not certain. The DNA sequence follows: TGTGCCAGCAGCTTAGGGCGGAACACTGAAGCTTTCTTT. It specifies CASSLGRNTEAFF.